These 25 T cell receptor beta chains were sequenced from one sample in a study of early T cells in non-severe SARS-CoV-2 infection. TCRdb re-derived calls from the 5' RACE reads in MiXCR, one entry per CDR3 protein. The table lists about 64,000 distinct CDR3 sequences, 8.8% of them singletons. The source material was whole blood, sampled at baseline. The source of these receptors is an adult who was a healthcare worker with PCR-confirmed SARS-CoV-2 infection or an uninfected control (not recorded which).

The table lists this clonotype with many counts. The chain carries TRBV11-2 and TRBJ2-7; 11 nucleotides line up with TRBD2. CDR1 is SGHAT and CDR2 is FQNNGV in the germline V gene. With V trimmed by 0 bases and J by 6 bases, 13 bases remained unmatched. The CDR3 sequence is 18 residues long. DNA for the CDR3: TGTGCCAGCAGCTTAGAGCCTAGCGGGAGGCCCACCGGCGGCGAGCAGTACTTC. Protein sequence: CASSLEPSGRPTGGEQYF. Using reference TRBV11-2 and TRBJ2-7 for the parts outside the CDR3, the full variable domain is EAGVAQSPRYKIIEKRQSVAFWCNPISGHATLYWYQQILGQGPKLLIQFQNNGVVDDSQLPKDRFSAERLKGVDSTLKIQPAKLEDSAVYLCASSLEPSGRPTGGEQYFGPGTRLTVT.

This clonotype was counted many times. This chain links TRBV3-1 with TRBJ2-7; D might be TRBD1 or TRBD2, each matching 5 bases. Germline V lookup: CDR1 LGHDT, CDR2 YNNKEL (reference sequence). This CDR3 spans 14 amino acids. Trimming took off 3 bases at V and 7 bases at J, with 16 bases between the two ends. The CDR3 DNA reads TGTGCCAGCAGCCATATTCCGGGACCCACGGAGCAGTACTTC. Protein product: CASSHIPGPTEQYF.

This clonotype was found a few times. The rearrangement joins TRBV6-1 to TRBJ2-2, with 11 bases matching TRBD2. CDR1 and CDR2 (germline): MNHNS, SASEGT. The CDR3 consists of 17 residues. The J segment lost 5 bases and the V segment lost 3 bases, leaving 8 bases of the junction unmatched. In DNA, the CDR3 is TGTGCCAGCAGTGAGATAGCGGGAGGGCCAGGGACCGGGGAGCTGTTTTTT. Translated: CASSEIAGGPGTGELFF.

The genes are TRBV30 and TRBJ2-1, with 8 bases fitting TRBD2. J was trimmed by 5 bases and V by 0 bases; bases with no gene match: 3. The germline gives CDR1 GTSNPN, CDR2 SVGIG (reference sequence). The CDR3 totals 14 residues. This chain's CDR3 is CAWSVGRDHNEQFF. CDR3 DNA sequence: TGTGCCTGGAGTGTCGGGAGGGACCACAATGAGCAGTTCTTC.

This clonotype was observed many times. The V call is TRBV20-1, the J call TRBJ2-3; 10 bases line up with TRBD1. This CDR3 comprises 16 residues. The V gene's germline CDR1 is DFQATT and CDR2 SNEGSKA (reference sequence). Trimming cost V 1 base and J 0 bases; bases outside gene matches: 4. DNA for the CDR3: TGCAGTGCTAGAGGACAGGGGGCCCTCAGCACAGATACGCAGTATTTT. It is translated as CSARGQGALSTDTQYF.

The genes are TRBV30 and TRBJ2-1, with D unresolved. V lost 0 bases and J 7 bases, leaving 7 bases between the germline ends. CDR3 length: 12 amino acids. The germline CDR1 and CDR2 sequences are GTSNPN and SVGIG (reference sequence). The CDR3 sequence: CAWSVALNEQFF. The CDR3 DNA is TGTGCCTGGAGTGTAGCCTTAAATGAGCAGTTCTTC. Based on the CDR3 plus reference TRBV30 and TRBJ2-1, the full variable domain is SQTIHQWPATLVQPVGSPLSLECTVEGTSNPNLYWYRQAAGRGLQLLFYSVGIGQISSEVPQNLSASRPQDRQFILSSKKLLLSDSGFYLCAWSVALNEQFFGPGTRLTVL.

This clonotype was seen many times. The CDR3 nucleotides read TGCAGCGTTGAAGTCGGGACCGGAAACACCATATATTTT. It yields the protein CSVEVGTGNTIYF. The chain employs TRBV29-1 and TRBJ1-3, with D tentatively TRBD1 (5 bases). CDR1 is SQVTM and CDR2 is ANQGSEA in the germline V gene. The V end was cut by 1 base, the J end by 4 bases, with 8 bases between. CDR3 length: 13 amino acids.

In nucleotides, the CDR3 is TGTGCCAGCAGCCAAGGGGGGCAGGGGTGGTACAATGAGCAGTTCTTC. Protein product: CASSQGGQGWYNEQFF. The genes are TRBV3-1 and TRBJ2-1; possible D gene TRBD1, 6 bases. Germline CDR1 reads LGHDT; CDR2 reads YNNKEL (reference sequence). With 1 base removed from V and 4 bases from J, the gap between germline ends came to 14 bases. This CDR3 is 16 amino acids long.

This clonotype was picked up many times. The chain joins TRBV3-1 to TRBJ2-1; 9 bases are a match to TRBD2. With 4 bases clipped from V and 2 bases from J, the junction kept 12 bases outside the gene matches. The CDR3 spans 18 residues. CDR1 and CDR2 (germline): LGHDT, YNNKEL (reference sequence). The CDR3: CASSPGRVAGEPYNEQFF. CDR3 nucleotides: TGTGCCAGCAGCCCAGGCCGAGTAGCGGGAGAACCCTACAATGAGCAGTTCTTC.

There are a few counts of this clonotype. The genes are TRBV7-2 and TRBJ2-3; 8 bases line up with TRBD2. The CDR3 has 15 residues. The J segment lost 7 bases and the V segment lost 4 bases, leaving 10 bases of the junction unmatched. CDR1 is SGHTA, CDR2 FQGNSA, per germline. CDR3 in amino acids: CASSSPGGRRNTQYF. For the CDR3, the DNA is TGTGCCAGCAGCTCGCCGGGCGGGAGGAGGAATACGCAGTATTTT.

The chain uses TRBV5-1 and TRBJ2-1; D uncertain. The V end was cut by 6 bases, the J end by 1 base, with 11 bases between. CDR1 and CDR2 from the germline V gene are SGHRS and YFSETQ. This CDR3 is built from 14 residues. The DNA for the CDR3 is TGCGCCAGCATGGTCGACCCTTCCTACAATGAGCAGTTCTTC. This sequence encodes CASMVDPSYNEQFF.

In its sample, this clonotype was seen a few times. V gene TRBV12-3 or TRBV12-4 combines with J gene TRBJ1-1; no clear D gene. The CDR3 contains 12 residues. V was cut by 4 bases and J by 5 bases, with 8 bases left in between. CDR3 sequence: CASSYGVTEAFF. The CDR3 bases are TGTGCCAGCAGTTACGGGGTTACTGAAGCTTTCTTT.

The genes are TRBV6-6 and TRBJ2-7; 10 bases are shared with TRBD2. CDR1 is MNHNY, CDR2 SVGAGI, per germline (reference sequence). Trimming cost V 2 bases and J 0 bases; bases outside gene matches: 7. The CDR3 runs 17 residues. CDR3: CASSYPSSGRASYEQYF. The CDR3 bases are TGTGCCAGCAGTTACCCCTCCAGCGGGAGGGCCTCCTACGAGCAGTACTTC.

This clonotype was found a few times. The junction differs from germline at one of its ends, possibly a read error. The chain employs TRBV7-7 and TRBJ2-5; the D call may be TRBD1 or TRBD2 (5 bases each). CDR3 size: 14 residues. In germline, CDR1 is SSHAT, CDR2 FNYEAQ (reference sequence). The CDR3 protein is CASSLAQWGETQYF. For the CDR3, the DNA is TGTGCTAGCAGCTTAGCGCAGTGGGGGGAGACCCAGTACTTC.

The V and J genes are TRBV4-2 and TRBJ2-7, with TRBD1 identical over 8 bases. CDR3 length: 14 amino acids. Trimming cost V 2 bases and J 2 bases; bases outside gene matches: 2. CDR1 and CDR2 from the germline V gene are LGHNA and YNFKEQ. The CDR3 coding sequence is TGTGCCAGCAGCCAAAGGACAGGGACCTACGAGCAGTACTTC. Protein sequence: CASSQRTGTYEQYF.

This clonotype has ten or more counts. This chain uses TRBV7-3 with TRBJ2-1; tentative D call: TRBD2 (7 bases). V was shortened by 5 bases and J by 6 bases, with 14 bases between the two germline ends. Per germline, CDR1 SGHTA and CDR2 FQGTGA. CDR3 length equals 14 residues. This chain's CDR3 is CASSQGGGVNEQFF. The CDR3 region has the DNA TGTGCCAGCAGCCAGGGAGGGGGTGTCAATGAGCAGTTCTTC.

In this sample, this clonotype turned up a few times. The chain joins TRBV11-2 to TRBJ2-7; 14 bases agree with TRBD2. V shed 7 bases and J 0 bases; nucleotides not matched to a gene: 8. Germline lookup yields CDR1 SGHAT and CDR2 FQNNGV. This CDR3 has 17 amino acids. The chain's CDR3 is CASIPRTSGGPSYEQYF. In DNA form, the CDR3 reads TGTGCCAGCATCCCGCGGACTAGCGGGGGGCCCTCCTACGAGCAGTACTTC.

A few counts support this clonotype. The CDR3 spells CATRQTNEKLFF. In nucleotides, the CDR3 is TGTGCCACCCGACAGACTAATGAAAAACTGTTTTTT. The chain uses TRBV2 and TRBJ1-4; TRBD1 is a possible D gene (5 bases). The V end was cut by 10 bases, the J end by 2 bases, with 8 bases between. Germline CDR1 reads SNHLY; CDR2 reads FYNNEI. The CDR3 contains 12 residues.

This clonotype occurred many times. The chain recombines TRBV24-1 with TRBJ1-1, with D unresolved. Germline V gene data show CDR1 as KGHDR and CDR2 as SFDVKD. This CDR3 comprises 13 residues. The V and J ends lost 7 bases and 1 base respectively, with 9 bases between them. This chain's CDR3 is CATRLGWNTEAFF. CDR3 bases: TGTGCCACCAGACTGGGATGGAACACTGAAGCTTTCTTT.

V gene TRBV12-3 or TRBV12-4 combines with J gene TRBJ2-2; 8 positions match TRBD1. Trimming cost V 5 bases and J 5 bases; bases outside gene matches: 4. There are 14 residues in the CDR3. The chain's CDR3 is CASSPRTGTGELFF. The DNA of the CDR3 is TGTGCCAGCAGTCCCCGGACAGGGACCGGGGAGCTGTTTTTT.

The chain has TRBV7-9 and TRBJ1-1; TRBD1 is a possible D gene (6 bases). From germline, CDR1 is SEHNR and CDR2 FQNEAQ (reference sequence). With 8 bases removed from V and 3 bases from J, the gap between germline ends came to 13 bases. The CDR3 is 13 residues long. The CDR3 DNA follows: TGTGCCAGCTGCCGGGACACTTACACTGAAGCTTTCTTT. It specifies CASCRDTYTEAFF.

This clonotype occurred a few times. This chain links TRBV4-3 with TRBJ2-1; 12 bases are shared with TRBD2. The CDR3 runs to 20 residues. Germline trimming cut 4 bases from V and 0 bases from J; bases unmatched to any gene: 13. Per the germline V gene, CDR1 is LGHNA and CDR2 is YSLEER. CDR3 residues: CASSPRATSGSHSSYNEQFF. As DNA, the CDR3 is TGCGCCAGCAGCCCCCGGGCGACTAGCGGGAGCCACAGCTCCTACAATGAGCAGTTCTTC.

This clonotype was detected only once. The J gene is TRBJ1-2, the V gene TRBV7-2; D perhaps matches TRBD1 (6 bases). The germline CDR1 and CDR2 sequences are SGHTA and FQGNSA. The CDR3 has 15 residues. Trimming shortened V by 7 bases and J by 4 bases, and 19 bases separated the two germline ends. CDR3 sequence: CASTPGRGHGYGYTF. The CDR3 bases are TGTGCCAGCACCCCAGGACGGGGGCATGGCTATGGCTACACCTTC.

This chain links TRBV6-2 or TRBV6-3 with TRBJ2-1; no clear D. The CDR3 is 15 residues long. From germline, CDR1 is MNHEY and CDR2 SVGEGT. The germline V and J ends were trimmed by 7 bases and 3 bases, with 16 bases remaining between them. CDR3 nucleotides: TGTGCCAGCACCCGCGGAAAGAATTTCTACAATGAGCAGTTCTTC. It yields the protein CASTRGKNFYNEQFF.

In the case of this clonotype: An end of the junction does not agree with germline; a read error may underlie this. CDR3 region: CVSSLSGRAYNEQFF. The CDR3 DNA reads as TGTGTCAGCAGCCTTAGCGGGAGGGCCTACAATGAGCAGTTCTTC. The rearrangement uses TRBV7-3 and TRBJ2-1; 11 nucleotides align to TRBD2. The germline V gene has CDR1 SGHTA and CDR2 FQGTGA. CDR3 size: 15 residues.